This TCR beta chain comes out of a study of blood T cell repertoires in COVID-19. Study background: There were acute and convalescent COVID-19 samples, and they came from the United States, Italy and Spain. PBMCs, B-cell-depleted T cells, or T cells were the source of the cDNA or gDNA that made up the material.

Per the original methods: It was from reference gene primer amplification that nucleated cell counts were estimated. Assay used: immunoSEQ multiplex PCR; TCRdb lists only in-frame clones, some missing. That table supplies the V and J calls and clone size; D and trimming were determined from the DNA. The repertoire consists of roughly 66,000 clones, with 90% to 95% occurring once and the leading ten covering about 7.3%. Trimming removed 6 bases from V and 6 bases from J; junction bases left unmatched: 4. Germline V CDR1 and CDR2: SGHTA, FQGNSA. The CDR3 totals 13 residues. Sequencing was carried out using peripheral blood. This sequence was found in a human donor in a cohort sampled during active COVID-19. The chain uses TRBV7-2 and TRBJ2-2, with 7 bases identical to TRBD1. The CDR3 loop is CASREQGPGELFF. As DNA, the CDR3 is TGTGCCAGCAGGGAACAGGGGCCCGGGGAGCTGTTTTTT.